This T cell receptor beta chain was documented in a study of beta chain features in type 1 diabetes. Findings of the study overall: No resolution was reached here on whether HLA type influences TCRB rearrangement.

On this clone: Antigen unknown.

The entirety of the isolated RNA underwent reverse transcription, so expressed TCRB transcripts were sequenced. Sequencing was performed with immunoSEQ multiplex PCR; in TCRdb, only in-frame clones are kept and a portion is missing. The sample contains 500,000 to 700,000 clones, around 15% of which appear only once. Germline V gives CDR1 GTSNPN, CDR2 SVGIG (reference sequence). The CDR3 is made up of 12 amino acids. Deletions cut 0 bases from V and 10 bases from J, with 10 bases between. The chain is built from TRBV30 and TRBJ1-5; possible D gene TRBD1, 5 bases. The specimen was naive CD4+ T cells from blood. The TCR sequence derives from a man younger than 30 in good health. This chain's CDR3 is CAWSVRGTPQHF. In DNA form, the CDR3 reads TGTGCCTGGAGTGTACGAGGGACCCCCCAGCATTTT.